This T cell receptor beta chain is from a study of pediatric ulcerative colitis. Clones were read by immunoSEQ multiplex PCR, and TCRdb kept only the in-frame ones, dropping some. The sample holds 15,000 to 20,000 clones; 65% to 75% are singletons and the top ten take roughly 3.1%. Remarks on this clone: Its antigen is unidentified.

Findings of the study overall: Ulcerative colitis patients shared more blood-rectal clones than controls. Repertoires came from total lymphocyte DNA, not specific subsets.

The germline gives CDR1 SQVTM, CDR2 ANQGSEA. There are 13 residues in the CDR3. V lost 4 bases to trimming and J lost 7 bases; unmatched junction nucleotides: 4. Rectal tissue came from one to two pinch biopsies taken at colonoscopy. V gene TRBV29-1 combines with J gene TRBJ2-2; 9 nucleotides line up with TRBD1. The source material was gut tissue. The receptor was isolated from a girl aged 5 to 17 with moderate ulcerative colitis. The CDR3 nucleotides read TGCAGCGTTGCAACAGGGGGCAACGGGGAGCTGTTTTTT. Protein: CSVATGGNGELFF.